This T cell receptor beta chain was sequenced during a study of T cells in Graves' hyperthyroidism and ophthalmopathy. General study points: For ophthalmopathy, model prediction preceded onset by a median approximately 6 months. Most thyroid clonotypes expanded above 0.001 were also detected in blood.

Researchers amplified the TCR beta CDR3 regions from RNA transcripts. The primer set for the first-round RT-PCR of the TCR CDR3 was HTBI. TCRdb called the multiplex PCR reads again in MiXCR, with one record for every CDR3 protein. The table includes approximately 480,000 distinct CDR3 sequences, roughly 20% detected once. Comment on this clonotype: Its antigen is undetermined.

Stable Graves' hyperthyroidism denoted no ophthalmopathy progression over 18 months. Patients with uncontrolled infections, other autoimmune diseases, pregnancy or lactation were excluded. The CDR3 covers 14 residues. Germline-derived CDR1 and CDR2 are MNHEY and SVGAGI. J was trimmed by 6 bases and V by 2 bases; bases with no gene match: 6. The TCR sequence derives from a young man with Graves' hyperthyroidism. V and J are TRBV6-5 and TRBJ1-2, with TRBD1 matching 7 bases. Specimen: blood. CDR3 loop: CASSYPDRADGYTF. The CDR3 bases are TGTGCCAGCAGTTACCCCGACAGGGCGGATGGCTACACCTTC.